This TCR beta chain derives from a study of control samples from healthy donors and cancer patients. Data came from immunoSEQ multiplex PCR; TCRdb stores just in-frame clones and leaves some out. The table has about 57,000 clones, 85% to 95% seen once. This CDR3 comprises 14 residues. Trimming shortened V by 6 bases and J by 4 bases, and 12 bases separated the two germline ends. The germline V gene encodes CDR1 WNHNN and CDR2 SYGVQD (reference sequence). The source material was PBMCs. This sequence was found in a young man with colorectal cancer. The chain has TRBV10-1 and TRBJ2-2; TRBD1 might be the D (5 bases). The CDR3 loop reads CASREARVTGELFF. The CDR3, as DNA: TGCGCCAGCAGAGAAGCCAGGGTCACCGGGGAGCTGTTTTTT.